Given below is one T cell receptor (beta chain) in context. Original analysis: Reference gene primers were amplified, and this amplification served to estimate nucleated cell counts. Measured with immunoSEQ multiplex PCR; TCRdb has only the in-frame clones, and not every one. V and J calls and clone size come straight from that table; D and trimming were deduced from the DNA. The sample holds under 250,000 clones, around 82% seen once. The sample originates from a study of blood T cell repertoires in COVID-19. On the study more broadly: Both acute and convalescent COVID-19 samples were obtained from the United States, Italy and Spain. PBMCs, B-cell-depleted T cells, or T cells provided the cDNA or gDNA that made up the material.

The CDR3 has 15 residues. The J segment lost 5 bases and the V segment lost 0 bases, leaving 3 bases of the junction unmatched. CDR1 is ENHRY and CDR2 is SYGVKD in the germline V gene. The gene calls are TRBV10-3 and TRBJ1-4; 7 bases are shared with TRBD1. Material for sequencing was peripheral blood. The clonotype was recovered from a woman aged 45-65 years with acute or convalescent COVID-19. CDR3 sequence: CAISESGTDNEKLFF. The CDR3 nucleotides are TGTGCCATCAGTGAGTCCGGGACAGACAATGAAAAACTGTTTTTT.